This T cell receptor (beta chain) was sequenced in a study of identical twins. TCRdb processed the 5' RACE reads anew with MiXCR; each CDR3 protein has one entry. The sample lists about 190,000 distinct CDR3 sequences, approximately 15% seen once, with 40% in the top ten. These data also featured in a second study, about T cells expressing NK-cell markers. As reported in that work: The study drew TCR beta repertoires from sorted CD3+CD56+NKG2C+, CD3+CD56+NKG2C- and CD3+CD56-NKG2C+ T cells. Just one sequenced donor of eight was HCMV-seronegative, while seven were seropositive. Restriction of the sorted population to alpha-beta TCR T cells was achieved in several experiments with an anti-gamma-delta TCR antibody.

The sequenced material came from CD8+ T cells sorted from blood. The receptor comes from a woman aged 18-29 years in good health.

This CDR3 is CASSYSAGETGELFF. In DNA form, the CDR3 reads TGTGCCAGCAGTTACTCTGCGGGAGAGACCGGGGAGCTGTTTTTT. The J gene is TRBJ2-2, the V gene TRBV6-5, with 7 bases matching TRBD2. J lost 5 bases, V lost 0 bases, and 3 bases had no gene match. The germline gives CDR1 MNHEY, CDR2 SVGAGI. This CDR3 is built from 15 residues.